Each of the 8 T cell receptor beta chains below was sequenced from the same sample in a study of T cell responses to AZD1222 COVID-19 vaccine. Clones were sequenced by immunoSEQ multiplex PCR, and TCRdb holds only the in-frame ones, with some missing. This table holds tens of thousands of clones, roughly 90% found once. This specimen was peripheral blood, taken on day 0 of AZD1222 vaccination. These receptors originate from an adult in good health.

For the CDR3, the DNA is TGTGCCAGCAGTTCGACTCAGGGGCAAGAGACCCAGTACTTC. Its translation is CASSSTQGQETQYF. The V call is TRBV28, the J call TRBJ2-5, with D maybe TRBD1 (6 bases). V lost 4 bases to trimming and J lost 2 bases, with 11 bases between them. This CDR3 is 14 amino acids long. The germline V gene has CDR1 MDHEN and CDR2 SYDVKM.

The chain couples TRBV19 to TRBJ1-4, with D possibly TRBD1 on 6 matching bases. The ends were cut back, 4 bases at V and 3 bases at J, with 15 bases in the middle. Germline V gene sequence: CDR1 LNHDA, CDR2 SQIVND (reference sequence). This CDR3 has 16 amino acids. The CDR3 nucleotides read TGTGCCAGTAGTACAACAGGGAAGGGGGCTAATGAAAAACTGTTTTTT. Residues: CASSTTGKGANEKLFF.

This chain links TRBV7-6 with TRBJ1-6; D gene uncertain. Trimming shortened V by 6 bases and J by 0 bases, and 15 bases separated the two germline ends. The CDR3 length is 17 residues. Germline V CDR1 and CDR2: SGHVS, FNYEAQ. The CDR3 loop is CASSPRQASSYNSPLHF. The DNA of the CDR3 is TGTGCCAGCAGTCCGCGGCAGGCCTCCTCCTATAATTCACCCCTCCACTTT.

V gene TRBV4-1 combines with J gene TRBJ1-1; TRBD1 might be the D (6 bases). The CDR3 extends over 14 amino acids. CDR1 is MGHRA, CDR2 YSYEKL, per germline. V lost 6 bases to trimming and J lost 5 bases, with 16 bases between them. The CDR3 DNA reads TGCGCCAGCAGGGCTACAGGGAGGAGGACTGAAGCTTTCTTT. It codes for CASRATGRRTEAFF.

This rearrangement joins TRBV25-1 to TRBJ1-3; maybe TRBD1 (5 bases). The V end was cut by 0 bases, the J end by 4 bases, with 16 bases between. This CDR3 comprises 17 residues. CDR1 and CDR2 from the germline V gene are MGHDK and SYGVNS. In nucleotides, the CDR3 is TGTGCCAGCAGTGAATATGGTCGGGGGAGTAGGGGAAACACCATATATTTT. Protein sequence: CASSEYGRGSRGNTIYF.

This clone was recorded a few times. The CDR3 protein is CASTFTGGRHGYTF. DNA for the CDR3: TGTGCCAGCACCTTCACAGGGGGCCGGCATGGCTACACCTTC. This sequence joins TRBV11-2 and TRBJ1-2, with 9 nucleotides matching TRBD1. CDR3 length equals 14 residues. The J segment lost 6 bases and the V segment lost 7 bases, leaving 9 bases of the junction unmatched. CDR1 is SGHAT, CDR2 FQNNGV, per germline. The variable domain in full, completed from reference TRBV11-2 and TRBJ1-2, reads EAGVAQSPRYKIIEKRQSVAFWCNPISGHATLYWYQQILGQGPKLLIQFQNNGVVDDSQLPKDRFSAERLKGVDSTLKIQPAKLEDSAVYLCASTFTGGRHGYTFGSGTRLTVV.

V gene TRBV19 combines with J gene TRBJ1-5, with a weak D call TRBD1 (6 bases). Per the germline V gene, CDR1 is LNHDA and CDR2 is SQIVND (reference sequence). The ends were cut back, 1 base at V and 7 bases at J, with 14 bases in the middle. This CDR3 is built from 15 residues. The CDR3 bases are TGTGCCAGTAGTATAGGACCAGGGGACGGCCAGCCCCAGCATTTT. This gives the protein CASSIGPGDGQPQHF.

This clone is a singleton in its sample. The chain has TRBV10-2 and TRBJ1-1, with D possibly matching TRBD1 (5 bases). Germline-derived CDR1 and CDR2 are WSHSY and SAAADI. The CDR3 spans 13 residues. With 8 bases removed from V and 11 bases from J, the gap between germline ends came to 21 bases. The CDR3 protein is CASSPRDAPGAFF. CDR3 nucleotide sequence: TGCGCCAGCTCCCCCCGGGACGCCCCTGGGGCTTTCTTT.